A single T cell receptor (beta chain) is shown here with its context. The CDR3 sequence is 14 residues long. Germline values: CDR1 LGHNA, CDR2 YSLEER. V was clipped by 2 bases and J by 2 bases; unmatched bases: 2. One entry per CDR3 protein, called by TCRdb with MiXCR from the 5' RACE reads. The sample consists of about 250,000 distinct CDR3 sequences, about a sixth of them appearing once. The data derive from a study of T-cell memory formation after mild COVID-19. The gene calls are TRBV4-3 and TRBJ1-2; 7 bases agree with TRBD1. The specimen sequenced was PBMCs or a T cell subset sorted from them (not recorded which). The receptor was derived from a young man who had mild COVID-19 (a few samples of this study predate the infection). Cell type and time point are not known. The CDR3 loop reads CASSQTQGNYGYTF. DNA for the CDR3: TGCGCCAGCAGCCAAACACAGGGGAACTATGGCTACACCTTC.